The 4 T cell receptor beta chains below come from one sample, sequenced in a study of blood T cells in healthy people across ages. A second PCR of about 6 to 11 cycles used a sample-barcoded 5' primer and a J-beta primer mix. TCRdb redid the calling of the 5' RACE reads with MiXCR, one entry per CDR3 protein. The repertoire holds roughly 730,000 distinct CDR3 sequences, with around 50% as singletons. Sequencing was carried out using blood. The receptors originated from a man aged 35 to 55 in good health.

The chain combines TRBV6-2 or TRBV6-3 with TRBJ1-4, with D possibly being TRBD1 (5 bases). V lost 2 bases to trimming and J lost 6 bases, with 19 bases between them. This CDR3 has 17 residues. Germline V CDR1 and CDR2: MNHEY, SVGEGT. The CDR3 loop reads CASSYDGRATDDEKLFF. As DNA, the CDR3 is TGTGCCAGCAGTTACGATGGTAGGGCGACAGACGATGAAAAACTGTTTTTT.

The chain couples TRBV29-1 to TRBJ1-1; a weak D match, TRBD1 (5 bases). Germline CDR1 SQVTM, CDR2 ANQGSEA. V shed 6 bases and J shed 4 bases, with 18 bases lying between them. The CDR3 consists of 14 residues. The CDR3 spells CSVSGVGSGTEAFF. Here the CDR3 DNA reads TGCAGCGTCTCGGGGGTGGGGAGTGGCACTGAAGCTTTCTTT.

The chain recombines TRBV7-3 with TRBJ2-7; D could derive from TRBD1 or TRBD2 (7 bases each). The length of the CDR3 is 14 residues. In germline, CDR1 is SGHTA, CDR2 FQGTGA. V gave up 4 bases and J gave up 3 bases, with 13 bases separating them. CDR3 in amino acids: CASSSGGQNYEQYF. CDR3 bases: TGTGCCAGCAGCTCGGGGGGACAGAACTACGAGCAGTACTTC.

The V call is TRBV2, the J call TRBJ1-6, with TRBD1 identical over 11 bases. The V gene's germline CDR1 is SNHLY and CDR2 FYNNEI. The CDR3 contains 15 residues. The ends lost 6 bases at V and 10 bases at J; junction bases unmatched: 8. The CDR3 nucleotides are TGTGCCAGCAGCCCGGGACAGGGGGAAACCTCACCCCTCCACTTT. Translated: CASSPGQGETSPLHF.